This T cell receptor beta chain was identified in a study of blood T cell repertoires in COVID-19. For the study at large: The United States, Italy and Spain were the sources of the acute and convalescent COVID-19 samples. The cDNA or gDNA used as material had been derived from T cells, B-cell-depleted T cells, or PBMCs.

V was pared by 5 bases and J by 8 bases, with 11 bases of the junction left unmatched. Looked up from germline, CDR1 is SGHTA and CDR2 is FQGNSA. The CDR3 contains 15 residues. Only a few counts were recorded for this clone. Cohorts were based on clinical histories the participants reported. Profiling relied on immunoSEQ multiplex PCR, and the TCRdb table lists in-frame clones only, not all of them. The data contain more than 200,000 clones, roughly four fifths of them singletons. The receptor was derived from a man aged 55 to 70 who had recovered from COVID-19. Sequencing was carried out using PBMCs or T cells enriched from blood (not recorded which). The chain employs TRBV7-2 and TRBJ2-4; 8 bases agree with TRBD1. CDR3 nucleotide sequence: TGTGCCAGCAGCCCGGACAGGGTTAAAATTGACATTCAGTACTTC. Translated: CASSPDRVKIDIQYF. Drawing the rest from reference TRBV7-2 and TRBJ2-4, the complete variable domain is GAGVSQSPSNKVTEKGKDVELRCDPISGHTALYWYRQSLGQGLEFLIYFQGNSAPDKSGLPSDRFSAERTGGSVSTLTIQRTQQEDSAVYLCASSPDRVKIDIQYFGAGTRLSVL.